The 11 T cell receptor beta chains below come from one sample, sequenced in a study of cytomegalovirus exposure and HLA in healthy donors (dated by TCRdb to 2016 to 2017). The library was made by the immunoSEQ multiplex PCR assay. For the multiplex PCR, a mixture combining 60 forward primers for TCR Vbeta segments and 13 reverse primers for TCR Jbeta segments was used. As stored in TCRdb, this immuneACCESS dataset retains in-frame rearrangements with V and J assigned. A fraction of the clones does not appear; measured against another copy, unresolved V genes explain less than half of the discrepancy, and the remainder lacks a known reason. Counted in this sample were about 140,000 clones; roughly four fifths of them appeared once. The top ten clones comprise about 10% of the sample. What was sequenced was PBMCs. The receptors here all came from a woman aged 50 to 65 in good health and CMV-seropositive.

J is TRBJ2-3 and V is TRBV27, with D possibly being TRBD1 (5 bases). The V end was cut by 1 base, the J end by 3 bases, with 11 bases between. Germline V lookup: CDR1 MNHEY, CDR2 SMNVEV (reference sequence). The CDR3 runs to 15 residues. The DNA for the CDR3 is TGTGCCAGCAGTTTATGGGCAGGGAAGACAGATACGCAGTATTTT. Encoded protein: CASSLWAGKTDTQYF.

The chain joins TRBV29-1 to TRBJ1-2; D is perhaps TRBD1 (5 bases). Trimming took 8 bases from V and 0 from J, leaving 7 bases between them. The CDR3 is made up of 11 amino acids. Per the germline V gene, CDR1 is SQVTM and CDR2 is ANQGSEA. CDR3 loop: CSTGSNYGYTF. CDR3 DNA: TGCAGCACAGGATCTAACTATGGCTACACCTTC.

This chain joins TRBV18 and TRBJ2-7; D is ambiguous. V was shortened by 0 bases and J by 6 bases, with 6 bases between the two germline ends. The CDR3 is made up of 12 amino acids. Germline V CDR1 and CDR2: KGHSH, LQKENI. The CDR3, as DNA: TGTGCCAGCTCACCACCGACTGGCGAGCAGTACTTC. Residues: CASSPPTGEQYF.

The J gene is TRBJ1-2, the V gene TRBV30; D is possibly TRBD1 (5 bases). The CDR3 length is 12 residues. Per germline, CDR1 GTSNPN and CDR2 SVGIG (reference sequence). The CDR3, as DNA: TGTGGGGGCCTCCACACACTCTATGGCTACACCTTC. It yields the protein CGGLHTLYGYTF.

In regard to this clone: Distinct nucleotide sequences in the sample also encode this CDR3. The chain carries TRBV20-1 and TRBJ1-2; maybe TRBD1 (6 bases). The germline V gene encodes CDR1 DFQATT and CDR2 SNEGSKA (reference sequence). The length of the CDR3 is 10 residues. Between the trimmed V and J ends, which lost 4 bases and 6 bases, there was a span of 6 bases. The CDR3 sequence is CSATGDGYTF. The CDR3 DNA reads as TGCAGTGCTACAGGGGATGGCTACACCTTC.

This chain links TRBV7-9 with TRBJ1-5, with D possibly being TRBD1 (5 bases). Trimming took 5 bases from V and 5 from J, leaving 19 bases between them. Looked up from germline, CDR1 is SEHNR and CDR2 is FQNEAQ (reference sequence). The CDR3 runs to 16 residues. CDR3 in amino acids: CASSPAGGGAYQPQHF. CDR3 sequence (DNA): TGTGCCAGCAGCCCAGCCGGGGGAGGGGCTTATCAGCCCCAGCATTTT.

This chain connects TRBV18 to TRBJ1-2, with D maybe TRBD1 (6 bases). The germline V gene encodes CDR1 KGHSH and CDR2 LQKENI. The CDR3 is made up of 15 amino acids. Trimming pared 6 bases from V and 3 bases from J, leaving 17 bases between. This CDR3 reads CASSPLGGQDYGYTF. Written as DNA, the CDR3 is TGTGCCAGCTCCCCTCTGGGGGGGCAGGACTATGGCTACACCTTC.

V and J are TRBV5-6 and TRBJ2-1, with D possibly being TRBD1 (6 bases). V dropped 0 bases and J dropped 1 base, with 11 bases sitting between them. Germline CDR1 SGHDT, CDR2 YYEEEE. The CDR3 has 16 residues. Written as DNA, the CDR3 is TGTGCCAGCAGCTTGGGAACAGGGAATTCCTACAATGAGCAGTTCTTC. This encodes CASSLGTGNSYNEQFF.

The chain couples TRBV30 to TRBJ2-3; 7 nucleotides agree with TRBD1. Germline V gene sequence: CDR1 GTSNPN, CDR2 SVGIG (reference sequence). V lost 4 bases to trimming and J lost 0 bases; unmatched junction nucleotides: 4. There are 14 residues in the CDR3. The CDR3 DNA follows: TGTGCCTGGATTTGGGGACAGAGCACAGATACGCAGTATTTT. Translating it yields CAWIWGQSTDTQYF.

The chain has TRBV7-2 and TRBJ1-1; D gene unclear. The germline gives CDR1 SGHTA, CDR2 FQGNSA. Trimming left V 0 bases short and J 3 bases short, with 8 bases between. CDR3 length: 14 residues. As DNA, the CDR3 is TGTGCCAGCAGCTTAGCAGCTGAGTACACTGAAGCTTTCTTT. The encoded protein is CASSLAAEYTEAFF.

The gene calls are TRBV4-1 and TRBJ1-6, with 8 bases identical to TRBD1. The CDR3 loop spans 15 amino acids. V shed 4 bases, J shed 7 bases, and the junction held 6 bases outside the gene matches. Germline CDR1 and CDR2: MGHRA and YSYEKL. Written as DNA, the CDR3 is TGCGCCAGCAGCCCGACAACAGGGGGGAATTCACCCCTCCACTTT. Protein: CASSPTTGGNSPLHF.